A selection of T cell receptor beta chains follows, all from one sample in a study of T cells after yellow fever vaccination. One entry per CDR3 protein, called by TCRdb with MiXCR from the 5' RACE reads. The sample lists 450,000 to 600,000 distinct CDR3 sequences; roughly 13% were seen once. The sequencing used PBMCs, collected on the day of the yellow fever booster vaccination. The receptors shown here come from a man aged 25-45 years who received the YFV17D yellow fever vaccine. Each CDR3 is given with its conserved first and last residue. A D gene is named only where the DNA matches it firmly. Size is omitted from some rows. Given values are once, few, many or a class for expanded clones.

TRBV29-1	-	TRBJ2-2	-	TGCAGCGTTGTTGGCCCAACCAACACCGGGGAGCTGTTTTTT	CSVVGPTNTGELFF
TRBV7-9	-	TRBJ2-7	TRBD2	TGTGCCAGCAGCCCTGGACTAGGTCGTACCTACGAGCAGTACTTC	CASSPGLGRTYEQYF
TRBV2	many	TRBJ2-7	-	TGTGCCAGCGCTCGCGGGGCAGGGGGTAGAAGCCGCGACGAGCAGTACTTC	CASARGAGGRSRDEQYF
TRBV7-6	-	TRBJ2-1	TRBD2	TGTGCCAGCAGCTTAGCGGTCGAGCTGGGGGGGAATGAGCAGTTCTTC	CASSLAVELGGNEQFF
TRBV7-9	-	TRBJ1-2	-	TGTGCCAGCAGCTTATCACGCGAAGCCGCGGGAGGCTACACCTTC	CASSLSREAAGGYTF
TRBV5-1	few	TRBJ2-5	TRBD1	TGCGCCAGCAGCGTACCCGACAGGGGAGAGACCCAGTACTTC	CASSVPDRGETQYF
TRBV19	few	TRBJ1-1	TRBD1	TGTGCCGTCAGGGGGACAGGGATAACTGAAGCTTTCTTT	CAVRGTGITEAFF
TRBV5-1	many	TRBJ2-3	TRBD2	TGCGCCAGCAGCGATATAGCGGGAGGGACAGATACGCAGTATTTT	CASSDIAGGTDTQYF
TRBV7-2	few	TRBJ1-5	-	TGTGCCAGCAGCTACTCGAACAATCAGCCCCAGCATTTT	CASSYSNNQPQHF
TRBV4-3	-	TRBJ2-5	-	TGCGCCAGCAGCCAAGTGGTAGGGCCTGGGGAGACCCAGTACTTC	CASSQVVGPGETQYF
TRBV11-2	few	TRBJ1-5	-	TGTGCCAGCAGCTTAGGGGGGGCATCAATCACTTCGCCCCAGCATTTT	CASSLGGASITSPQHF
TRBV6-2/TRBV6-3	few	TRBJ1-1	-	TGTGCCAGCACCCCAAGACAGCTGAACACTGAAGCTTTCTTT	CASTPRQLNTEAFF
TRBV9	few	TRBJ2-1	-	TGTGCCAGCAGCGACCGGGACGAAGATGAGCAGTTCTTC	CASSDRDEDEQFF
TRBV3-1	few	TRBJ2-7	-	TGTGCCAGCAGCCAAGATACCCGACAGTTTCTGGACTACGAGCAGTACTTC	CASSQDTRQFLDYEQYF
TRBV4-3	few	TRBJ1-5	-	TGCGCCAGCAGCCAAGGCCGGGACAGCAATCAGCCCCAGCATTTT	CASSQGRDSNQPQHF
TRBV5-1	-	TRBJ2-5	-	TGCGCCAGCAGCTCCGATAAGACCCAGTACTTC	CASSSDKTQYF
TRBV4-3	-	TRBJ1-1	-	TGCGCCAGCAGCCAACTCCTGGGGGGCACTGAAGCTTTCTTT	CASSQLLGGTEAFF
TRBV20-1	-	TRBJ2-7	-	TGCAGTGCTAGAGATCTTACCGGGGCCAGGGGCGGCGAGCAGTACTTC	CSARDLTGARGGEQYF
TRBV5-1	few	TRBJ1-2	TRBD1	TGCGCCAGCAGCTGGGGACAGGAGGAAGGCTATGGCTACACCTTC	CASSWGQEEGYGYTF
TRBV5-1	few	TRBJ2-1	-	TGCGCCAGCAGCTTAAATAGCGACTCCTACAATGAGCAGTTCTTC	CASSLNSDSYNEQFF
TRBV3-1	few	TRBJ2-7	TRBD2	TGTGCCAGCAGCCCGTATAGCGGGAGGAGGGGAGACGAGCAGTACTTC	CASSPYSGRRGDEQYF
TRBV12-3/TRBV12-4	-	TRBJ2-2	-	TGTGCCAGCAGTCGGACAGCTATTGTCTCCGGGGAGCTGTTTTTT	CASSRTAIVSGELFF
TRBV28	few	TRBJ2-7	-	TGTGCCAGCAGCCGACTCCCCTACGAGCAGTACTTC	CASSRLPYEQYF
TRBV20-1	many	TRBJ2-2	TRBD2	TGCAGTGCACGACTAGCGGGGAGGAACACCGGGGAGCTGTTTTTT	CSARLAGRNTGELFF
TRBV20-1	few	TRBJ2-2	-	TGCAGTGCTAGGAAGGCGGGTGGGTCGGCCGGGGAGCTGTTTTTT	CSARKAGGSAGELFF
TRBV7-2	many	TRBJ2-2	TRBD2	TGTGCCAGCAGCGGATTAGCGGGAGGGAGGAGGCTGTTTTTT	CASSGLAGGRRLFF
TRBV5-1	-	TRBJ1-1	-	TGCGCCAGCAGCGCCTACAGGGTTAGTAGAAGCGGCACTGAAGCTTTCTTT	CASSAYRVSRSGTEAFF
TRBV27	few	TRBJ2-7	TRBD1	TGTGCCAGCAAACTGTTGCGACAGGGGGCCTACGAGCAGTACTTC	CASKLLRQGAYEQYF
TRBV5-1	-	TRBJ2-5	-	TGCGCCAGCAGCTGGGGGAAGGGAGAGACCCAGTACTTC	CASSWGKGETQYF
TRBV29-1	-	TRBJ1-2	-	TGCAGCGTTTTGCAAGGGGCGAACTCGGGCTACACCTTC	CSVLQGANSGYTF
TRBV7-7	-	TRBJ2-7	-	TGTGCTAGCAGCTCAGGCCCTTCTAGAGAGCAGTACTTC	CASSSGPSREQYF
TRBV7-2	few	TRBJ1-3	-	TGTGCCAGCAGCTTCGGGTTCTCTGGAAACACCATATATTTT	CASSFGFSGNTIYF
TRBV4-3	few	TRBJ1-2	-	TGCGCCAGCAGCCAAGATATGGCGCCGGGACACTACACCTTC	CASSQDMAPGHYTF
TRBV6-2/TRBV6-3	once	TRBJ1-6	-	TGTGCCAGCATTCCGGCAGGGTTGTCTTCACCCCTCCACTTT	CASIPAGLSSPLHF
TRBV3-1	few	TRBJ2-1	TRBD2	TGTGCCAGCAGCCGGACCTTATCTGGCGGGAGTCGTAATGAGCAGTTCTTC	CASSRTLSGGSRNEQFF
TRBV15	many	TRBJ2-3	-	TGTGCCACCAGCAGAAGTCCGGGATGGGGCACAGATACGCAGTATTTT	CATSRSPGWGTDTQYF
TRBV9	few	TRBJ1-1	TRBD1	TGTGCCAGCAGCGTAGAACAGGGGTCCACTGAAGCTTTCTTT	CASSVEQGSTEAFF
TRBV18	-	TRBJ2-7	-	TGTGCCAGCTCACGTGAGATGAGTGCGGCCCTTTACGAGCAGTACTTC	CASSREMSAALYEQYF
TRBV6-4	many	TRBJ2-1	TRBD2	TGTGCCAGCAGACCAACTACTAGCGGGAGTAATGAGCAGTTCTTC	CASRPTTSGSNEQFF
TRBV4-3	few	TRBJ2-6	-	TGCGCCAGCAGCCAACGAAACTCTGGGGCCAACGTCCTGACTTTC	CASSQRNSGANVLTF
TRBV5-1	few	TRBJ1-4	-	TGCGCCAGCAGCCGGGACCCGGGGGCCGCAACTAATGAAAAACTGTTTTTT	CASSRDPGAATNEKLFF
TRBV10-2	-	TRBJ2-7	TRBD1	TGCGCCTCCGCAGGACAGGGGAACGAGCAGTACTTC	CASAGQGNEQYF
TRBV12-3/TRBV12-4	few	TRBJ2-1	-	TGTGCCAGCAGTCCTCTCGCAGCCTACAATGAGCAGTTCTTC	CASSPLAAYNEQFF
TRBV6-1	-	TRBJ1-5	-	TGTGCCAGCGGATCGGGACACTCCAATCAGCCCCAGCATTTT	CASGSGHSNQPQHF
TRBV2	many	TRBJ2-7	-	TGTGCCAGCCGGACGGGTAGCTCCTACGAGCAGTACTTC	CASRTGSSYEQYF
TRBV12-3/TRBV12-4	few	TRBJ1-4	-	TGTGCCAGCAGTTTGGTCACAGGGCCTTATGAAAAACTGTTTTTT	CASSLVTGPYEKLFF
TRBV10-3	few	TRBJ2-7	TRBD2	TGTGCCATCAGTGAGAATAGTGGGGCTAGCGGGAGGCACTGGCTCGAGCAGTACTTC	CAISENSGASGRHWLEQYF
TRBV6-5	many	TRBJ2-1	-	TGTGCCAGCAGCTACTCCTCCTACAATGAGCAGTTCTTC	CASSYSSYNEQFF
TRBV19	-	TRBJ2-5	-	TGTGCCAGTAGTTTCGGCACAGCCGAAGGGGAAGAGACCCAGTACTTC	CASSFGTAEGEETQYF
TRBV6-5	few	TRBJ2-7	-	TGTGCCAGCAGTTACTCAGATACGGGGAAGACCTACGAGCAGTACTTC	CASSYSDTGKTYEQYF
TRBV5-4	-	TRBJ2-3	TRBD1	TGTGCCAGCCAAATCCCGGGGACAGCGACAGATACGCAGTATTTT	CASQIPGTATDTQYF
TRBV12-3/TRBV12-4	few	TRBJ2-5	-	TGTGCCAGCAGTTACGGATCCAAAGAGACCCAGTACTTC	CASSYGSKETQYF
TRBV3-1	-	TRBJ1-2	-	TGTGCCAGCAGCCAAGATTTAGGCAGCCCCAACTATGGCTACACCTTC	CASSQDLGSPNYGYTF
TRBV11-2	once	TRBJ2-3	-	TGTGCCAGCAGCTTAGATCCTGGCAGGGGTAGCACAGATACGCAGTATTTT	CASSLDPGRGSTDTQYF